These 25 T cell receptor beta chains were sequenced from one sample in a study of molecular identifiers for immune sequencing clone quantification. TCRdb independently ran MiXCR on the PCR reads; one entry per CDR3 protein. This sample carries approximately 680,000 distinct CDR3 sequences, about 25% of them seen once, and the ten largest clones take 0.78%. The sample taken for sequencing was naive CD8+ T cells from blood, with Jurkat cell RNA spiked in. Subset denoted: FACS-sorted CD8+CD4-CCR7+CD45RA+ naive T cells. The receptors here all came from a human donor in good health. Some libraries in this study had Jurkat cell RNA spiked in.

There are many counts of this clonotype. This chain uses TRBV24-1 with TRBJ2-1, with D possibly being TRBD1 or TRBD2 (6 bases each). Between the trimmed V and J ends, which lost 1 base and 5 bases, there was a span of 8 bases. The CDR3 has 14 residues. Per the germline V gene, CDR1 is KGHDR and CDR2 is SFDVKD. The CDR3 DNA follows: TGTGCCACCAGTGATTTAAGGGGGGACAATGAGCAGTTCTTC. Encoded protein: CATSDLRGDNEQFF.

In this sample, this clonotype turned up many times. The V call is TRBV12-3 or TRBV12-4, the J call TRBJ1-2; D is uncertain. V dropped 5 bases and J dropped 6 bases, with 10 bases sitting between them. The CDR3 length is 12 residues. The CDR3: CASSLSPNGYTF. The CDR3 DNA reads as TGTGCCAGCAGTCTAAGTCCAAATGGCTACACCTTC.

This clonotype was recorded many times. This chain uses TRBV4-1 with TRBJ2-7; 7 bases agree with TRBD1. This CDR3 comprises 14 residues. Trimming removed 4 bases from V and 4 bases from J; junction bases left unmatched: 7. Germline V lookup: CDR1 MGHRA, CDR2 YSYEKL. CDR3 sequence (DNA): TGCGCCAGCAGCCCGGGCAGGGGGTTGTACGAGCAGTACTTC. Its protein is CASSPGRGLYEQYF.

In the case of this clonotype: One end of the junction does not line up with germline, which may come from a read error. The gene calls are TRBV4-3 and TRBJ2-5; D may be TRBD2 (5 bases). Germline V gives CDR1 LGHNA, CDR2 YSLEER. This CDR3 contains 15 residues. CDR3 DNA: TGCGCCCGCAGCCCGACTACCAGTTCACAAGAGACCCAGTACTTC. It is translated as CARSPTTSSQETQYF.

About this clonotype: A much larger clone differs from this one at a single base, so this may be a read error. The chain couples TRBV27 to TRBJ1-5; D unclear. This CDR3 region has 16 residues. CDR1 and CDR2 (germline): MNHEY, SMNVEV (reference sequence). The germline V and J ends were trimmed by 6 bases and 2 bases, with 17 bases remaining between them. The CDR3 DNA reads TGTGCCAGCAGATCCCTTCTAGGATGGCGCAATCAGCCCCAGCATTTT. Its translation is CASRSLLGWRNQPQHF.

The sample holds many counts of this clonotype. The rearrangement uses TRBV5-4 and TRBJ1-1; 8 nucleotides agree with TRBD1. CDR1 and CDR2 (germline): SGHNT, YYREEE (reference sequence). Losses at the gene ends were 4 bases for V and 0 bases for J; bases not matched to a gene: 5. CDR3 size: 15 residues. The CDR3 DNA follows: TGTGCCAGCAGCCCCCAGGGGGCCCTGAACACTGAAGCTTTCTTT. It translates to CASSPQGALNTEAFF.

About this clonotype itself: A much more abundant neighbour one base away suggests this may be a read error. The chain recombines TRBV6-1 with TRBJ2-7, with D possibly matching TRBD2 (6 bases). Germline CDR1 reads MNHNS; CDR2 reads SASEGT. This CDR3 is 18 amino acids long. The CDR3: CASSDRVARGRISHEQYF. In nucleotides, the CDR3 is TGTGCCAGCAGTGACAGGGTTGCGAGAGGGAGGATCTCCCACGAGCAGTACTTC.

Only one count was recorded for this clonotype. Being one base from a much bigger clone, this may be a read error. The chain uses TRBV7-9 and TRBJ2-5; TRBD1 agrees at 8 bases. Germline loops: CDR1 SEHNR, CDR2 FQNEAQ (reference sequence). The CDR3 extends over 14 amino acids. The CDR3 sequence: CASSTSTGAETQHF. The CDR3 DNA follows: TGTGCCAGCAGCACCTCGACAGGGGCGGAGACCCAGCACTTC. The complete variable domain, with remaining parts taken from reference TRBV7-9 and TRBJ2-5, reads DTGVSQNPRHKITKRGQNVTFRCDPISEHNRLYWYRQTLGQGPEFLTYFQNEAQLEKSRLLSDRFSAERPKGSFSTLEIQRTEQGDSAMYLCASSTSTGAETQHFGPGTRLLVL.

The chain recombines TRBV3-1 with TRBJ2-6; D perhaps matches TRBD1 (5 bases). Germline CDR1 LGHDT, CDR2 YNNKEL (reference sequence). With 3 bases removed from V and 4 bases from J, the gap between germline ends came to 13 bases. The CDR3 sequence is 16 residues long. The CDR3 region has the DNA TGTGCCAGCAGCCACAAGAAGGGGTCCGGGGCCAACGTCCTGACTTTC. Its translation is CASSHKKGSGANVLTF.

Comment on this clonotype: The junction departs from the called germline gene at one end, perhaps through a read error. V usage is TRBV15 and J usage is TRBJ1-5; tentative D call: TRBD1 (6 bases). CDR3 length equals 18 residues. Germline CDR1 and CDR2: LNHNV and YYDKDF (reference sequence). CDR3 nucleotide sequence: TGTGCCACCAGCGGGGACAAGCCCTCGAGATATAGCAATCAGCCCCGGCATTTT. The encoded protein is CATSGDKPSRYSNQPRHF. The complete variable domain, with remaining parts taken from reference TRBV15 and TRBJ1-5, reads DAMVIQNPRYQVTQFGKPVTLSCSQTLNHNVMYWYQQKSSQAPKLLFHYYDKDFNNEADTPDNFQSRRPNTSFCFLDIRSPGLGDTAMYLCATSGDKPSRYSNQPRHFGDGTRLSIL.

About this clonotype itself: Germline and junction disagree at one end, which may indicate a read error. This sequence joins TRBV4-1 and TRBJ1-1, with 9 bases fitting TRBD1. CDR3 length: 14 amino acids. Per the germline V gene, CDR1 is MGHRA and CDR2 is YSYEKL. CDR3 DNA: TGCGCCCGCCGCCAATCGACAGGGGGGGCTGCAGCTGTCTTT. Its protein product is CARRQSTGGAAAVF.

This clonotype was observed a handful of times. The chain uses TRBV20-1 and TRBJ2-7, with a possible D match to TRBD1 (6 bases). Germline loops: CDR1 DFQATT, CDR2 SNEGSKA (reference sequence). The V gene lost 0 bases and the J gene lost 0 bases, with 18 bases spanning the gap. The CDR3 covers 17 residues. CDR3 in amino acids: CSARDSVGASGSYEQYF. In DNA, the CDR3 is TGCAGTGCTAGAGATTCGGTGGGGGCCAGCGGCTCCTACGAGCAGTACTTC.

This clonotype was seen many times. The chain uses TRBV20-1 and TRBJ2-3; D remains ambiguous. CDR1 is DFQATT, CDR2 SNEGSKA, per germline (reference sequence). The V end was cut by 5 bases, the J end by 5 bases, with 20 bases between. This CDR3 spans 15 amino acids. The CDR3 coding sequence is TGCAGTGCTCGACTTCCCACGAGGCTAGGAGATACGCAGTATTTT. Protein sequence: CSARLPTRLGDTQYF.

A remark on this clonotype: The CDR3 does not end in the conserved phenylalanine or tryptophan, so this is likely a read error. The chain has TRBV18 and TRBJ2-7; D is unresolved. Trimming stripped 8 bases from V and 4 bases from J, with 18 bases between. Per the germline V gene, CDR1 is KGHSH and CDR2 is LQKENI. The CDR3 is 14 amino acids. This CDR3 is CASATGPDFYEQYL. The CDR3 bases are TGTGCCAGCGCCACCGGGCCGGATTTTTACGAGCAGTACCTC.

This sequence joins TRBV10-3 and TRBJ1-4; D not certain. The V end was cut by 4 bases, the J end by 5 bases, with 20 bases between. The CDR3 has 17 amino acids. The germline V gene has CDR1 ENHRY and CDR2 SYGVKD. CDR3 DNA: TGTGCCATCAGTGCAGACTCTTCGTTAGTGTCCAATGAAAAACTGTTTTTT. Encoded protein: CAISADSSLVSNEKLFF.

The chain links TRBV3-1 to TRBJ2-3, with 12 bases aligning to TRBD2. With 8 bases clipped from V and 3 bases from J, the junction kept 6 bases outside the gene matches. This CDR3 is built from 15 residues. Germline values: CDR1 LGHDT, CDR2 YNNKEL (reference sequence). DNA for the CDR3: TGTGCCAGCGGACCACTAGCGGGGGGAACAGATACGCAGTATTTT. It encodes CASGPLAGGTDTQYF.

Only a few counts were recorded for this clonotype. The rearrangement links TRBV12-3 or TRBV12-4 to TRBJ1-6; D not certain. Trimming took off 6 bases at V and 8 bases at J, with 20 bases between the two ends. The CDR3 length is 16 residues. The CDR3: CASSTGLNGPHSPLHF. In DNA, the CDR3 is TGTGCCAGCAGCACTGGACTCAATGGGCCTCATTCACCCCTCCACTTT.

This clonotype was seen more than once but under ten times. One end of the junction does not line up with germline, which may come from a read error. The chain couples TRBV29-1 to TRBJ2-2, with 7 bases that match TRBD2. The germline V gene has CDR1 SQVTM and CDR2 ANQGSEA. The CDR3 spans 12 residues. CDR3 residues: CSVGGGTAELFF. The CDR3 DNA is TGCAGCGTGGGCGGGGGAACCGCGGAGCTGTTTTTT.

V and J are TRBV9 and TRBJ2-1, with TRBD2 matching over 7 bases. V lost 0 bases to trimming and J lost 8 bases; unmatched junction nucleotides: 5. The germline V gene has CDR1 SGDLS and CDR2 YYNGEE. The CDR3 sequence is 14 residues long. The CDR3 loop is CASSVGGGGYEQFF. The CDR3 DNA is TGTGCCAGCAGCGTAGGGGGGGGAGGCTATGAGCAGTTCTTC.

This clonotype was seen many times. CDR3 protein: CSAATEDLRRYEQYF. CDR3 nucleotides: TGCAGTGCGGCCACAGAGGACCTCAGAAGATACGAGCAGTACTTC. The rearrangement joins TRBV20-1 to TRBJ2-7, with unresolved D. Germline V gene lookup returns CDR1 DFQATT and CDR2 SNEGSKA (reference sequence). The V end was cut by 6 bases, the J end by 4 bases, with 22 bases between. The CDR3 contains 15 residues.

This clonotype was recorded at least ten times. The chain couples TRBV20-1 to TRBJ2-3; 8 bases match TRBD2. From germline, CDR1 is DFQATT and CDR2 SNEGSKA (reference sequence). J lost 4 bases, V lost 0 bases, and 12 bases had no gene match. This CDR3 has 17 amino acids. The CDR3 DNA is TGCAGTGCTAGAGATCTTGACTTCCCGGGACTAGCAGATACGCAGTATTTT. Translated, it gives CSARDLDFPGLADTQYF.

V usage is TRBV3-1 and J usage is TRBJ2-7; possibly TRBD1 for D (5 bases). The CDR3 totals 15 residues. CDR1 and CDR2 from the germline V gene are LGHDT and YNNKEL (reference sequence). V lost 0 bases and J lost 0, with 9 bases in between. The CDR3 is CASSQDTGYSYEQYF. The CDR3, as DNA: TGTGCCAGCAGCCAAGACACAGGTTACTCCTACGAGCAGTACTTC.

A note on this clonotype: A much larger clone is a single base away; this may be a read error. The conserved closing phenylalanine or tryptophan is absent in this CDR3, likely reflecting a read error. The chain links TRBV5-6 to TRBJ1-1; tentatively, D is TRBD1 (6 bases). Trimming stripped 4 bases from V and 0 bases from J, with 13 bases between. CDR1 SGHDT and CDR2 YYEEEE come from the germline V gene. The CDR3 sequence is 15 residues long. The CDR3 nucleotides read TGTGCCAGCAGCCTATGGACAGCCGTGAACACTGAAGCTTTCCTT. It translates to CASSLWTAVNTEAFL.

Remarks on this clonotype: With a much larger clone just one base away, this may be a read error. This chain links TRBV4-3 with TRBJ2-7, with a possible D match to TRBD2 (6 bases). This CDR3 contains 14 residues. CDR1 is LGHNA and CDR2 is YSLEER in the germline V gene. V dropped 1 base and J dropped 6 bases, with 13 bases sitting between them. Here the CDR3 reads CASSQGVLACEQYF. CDR3 coding DNA: TGCGCCAGCAGCCAAGGGGTCCTAGCGTGCGAGCAGTACTTC.

Comments on this clonotype: This could be a read error, since a much larger clone is one nucleotide away. The V gene is TRBV12-3 or TRBV12-4, the J gene TRBJ1-1; no firm D call. The CDR3 contains 13 residues. The V gene lost 7 bases and the J gene lost 4 bases, with 13 bases spanning the gap. CDR3 DNA sequence: TGTGCCAGCAACGGACGGGGTGCCACTGAAGCTTTCTTT. It encodes CASNGRGATEAFF.